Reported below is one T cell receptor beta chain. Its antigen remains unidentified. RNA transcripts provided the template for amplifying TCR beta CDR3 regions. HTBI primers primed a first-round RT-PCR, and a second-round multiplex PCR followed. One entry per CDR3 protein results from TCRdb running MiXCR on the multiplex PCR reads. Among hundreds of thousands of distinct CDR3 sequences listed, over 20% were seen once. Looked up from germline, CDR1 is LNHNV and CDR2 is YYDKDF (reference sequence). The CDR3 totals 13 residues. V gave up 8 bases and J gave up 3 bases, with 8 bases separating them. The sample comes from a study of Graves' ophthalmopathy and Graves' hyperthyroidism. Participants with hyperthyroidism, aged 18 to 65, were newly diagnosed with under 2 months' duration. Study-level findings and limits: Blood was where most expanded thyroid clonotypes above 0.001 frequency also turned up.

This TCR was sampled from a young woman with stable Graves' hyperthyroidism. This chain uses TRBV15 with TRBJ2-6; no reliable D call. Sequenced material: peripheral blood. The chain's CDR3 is CATGGRGANVLTF. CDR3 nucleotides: TGTGCCACCGGCGGTCGTGGGGCCAACGTCCTGACTTTC.